This TCR beta chain was observed in a study of STAT3 mutations in large granular lymphocyte leukemia. Study-level points and caveats: Every T-cell large granular lymphocyte leukemia patient had at least one immunodominant TCR beta clonotype.

This clone was observed a handful of times. Its target is unknown. At one boundary the junction diverges from the germline segment, which might be a read error. Germline values: CDR1 SQVTM, CDR2 ANQGSEA. The CDR3 runs to 15 residues. Generated by immunoSEQ multiplex PCR, the TCRdb table keeps only in-frame clones and is missing some. Of roughly 10,000 clones in the sample, roughly 54% were seen once. This TCR came from a boy between 10 and 17 years old with T-cell large granular lymphocyte leukemia. Some clones in this sample may be carry-over from other donors' samples. Sequencing was performed on peripheral blood mononuclear cells. The chain joins TRBV29-1 to TRBJ2-3; possibly TRBD1 or TRBD2 for D (5 bases each). The CDR3 protein is CSFEKGRLSTDTQYF. The CDR3 DNA follows: TGCAGCTTTGAAAAGGGACGGTTAAGCACAGATACGCAGTATTTT.